This entry lists 6 T cell receptor beta chains sequenced from one sample in a study of T cell responses to AZD1222 COVID-19 vaccine. This table comes from immunoSEQ multiplex PCR, and its TCRdb copy is limited to in-frame clones, with some not included. This table has 100,000 to 150,000 clones, over 70% appearing once. Sequencing used peripheral blood, obtained on day 0 of AZD1222 vaccination. These receptors came from an adult in good health.

The chain uses TRBV5-1 and TRBJ2-1; 8 nucleotides line up with TRBD2. The CDR3 has 14 amino acids. The V segment lost 2 bases and the J segment 8 bases; nucleotides outside the gene matches: 6. Germline V CDR1 and CDR2: SGHRS, YFSETQ. This CDR3 is CASSFSGIADEQFF. The CDR3, as DNA: TGCGCCAGCAGCTTTAGCGGGATCGCCGATGAGCAGTTCTTC.

The chain carries TRBV24-1 and TRBJ2-2; D perhaps matches TRBD1 (5 bases). Trimming left V 9 bases short and J 4 bases short, with 11 bases between. Germline V CDR1 and CDR2: KGHDR, SFDVKD. The CDR3 contains 13 residues. The chain's CDR3 is CATHDSLTGELFF. CDR3 DNA sequence: TGTGCCACCCACGACAGTCTCACCGGGGAGCTGTTTTTT.

The rearrangement uses TRBV28 and TRBJ1-5, with D uncertain. CDR1 MDHEN and CDR2 SYDVKM come from the germline V gene. Trimming removed 5 bases from V and 3 bases from J, with 5 bases in between. The CDR3 sequence is 12 residues long. CDR3 sequence (DNA): TGTGCCAGCAGTCCGCCCAATCAGCCCCAGCATTTT. It is translated as CASSPPNQPQHF.

The V gene is TRBV6-1, the J gene TRBJ1-5, with D uncertain. Per the germline V gene, CDR1 is MNHNS and CDR2 is SASEGT. The CDR3 extends over 13 amino acids. V lost 1 base and J lost 7, with 8 bases in between. In nucleotides, the CDR3 is TGTGCCAGCAGTGAAGGGTCGTCCCAGCCCCAGCATTTT. As protein: CASSEGSSQPQHF.

V gene TRBV28 combines with J gene TRBJ2-3, with D uncertain. Per germline, CDR1 MDHEN and CDR2 SYDVKM. V was cut by 7 bases and J by 7 bases, with 9 bases left in between. The CDR3 totals 11 residues. CDR3 DNA sequence: TGTGCCAGCAAGGAGATTAATACGCAGTATTTT. Amino acids: CASKEINTQYF. The full variable domain, its missing parts supplied by reference TRBV28 and TRBJ2-3, is DVKVTQSSRYLVKRTGEKVFLECVQDMDHENMFWYRQDPGLGLRLIYFSYDVKMKEKGDIPEGYSVSREKKERFSLILESASTNQTSMYLCASKEINTQYFGPGTRLTVL.

To note about this clone: The same CDR3 is also encoded by other DNA sequences in this sample. The J gene is TRBJ2-1, the V gene TRBV6-5; maybe TRBD2 (7 bases). V was cut by 0 bases and J by 4 bases, with 10 bases left in between. Germline CDR1 MNHEY, CDR2 SVGAGI. The CDR3 covers 15 residues. The CDR3 is CASSYSGGGYNEQFF. The CDR3, as DNA: TGTGCCAGCAGTTACTCGGGAGGGGGGTACAATGAGCAGTTCTTC.